One T cell receptor beta chain is described in this entry. This sample is drawn from a study of CD8 T cells in Susac syndrome. TEMRA cells underwent FACS enrichment and CD8+ and CD4+ T cells underwent negative isolation. CDR3 size: 13 residues. V lost 3 bases, J lost 2 bases, and 7 bases lay in between. CDR1 is SGHAT and CDR2 is FQNNGV in the germline V gene. Random hexamers were used to reverse transcribe an amount of about 0.5 to 1 ug RNA. TCRdb re-called the immunoSEQ multiplex PCR reads through MiXCR, storing one row per CDR3 protein. The sample records approximately 270,000 distinct CDR3 sequences, about 93% being singletons.

The specimen was CD4+ T cells from PBMCs. The gene calls are TRBV11-2 and TRBJ2-5; D ambiguous. This receptor was obtained from a human donor with multiple sclerosis. As DNA, the CDR3 is TGTGCCAGCAGCTTTCAGCGACAAGAGACCCAGTACTTC. Its protein product is CASSFQRQETQYF.